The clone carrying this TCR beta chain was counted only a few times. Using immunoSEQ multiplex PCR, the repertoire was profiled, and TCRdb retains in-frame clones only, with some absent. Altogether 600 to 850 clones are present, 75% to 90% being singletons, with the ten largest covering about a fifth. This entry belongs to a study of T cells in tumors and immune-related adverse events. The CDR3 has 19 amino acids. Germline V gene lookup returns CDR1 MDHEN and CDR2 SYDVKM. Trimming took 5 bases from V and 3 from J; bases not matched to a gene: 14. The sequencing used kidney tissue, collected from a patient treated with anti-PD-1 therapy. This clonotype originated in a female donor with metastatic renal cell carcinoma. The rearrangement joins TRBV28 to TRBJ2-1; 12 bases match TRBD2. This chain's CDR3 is CASSPGGASGRAIYNEQFF. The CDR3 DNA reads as TGTGCCAGCAGTCCTGGGGGGGCTAGCGGGAGGGCCATCTACAATGAGCAGTTCTTC.